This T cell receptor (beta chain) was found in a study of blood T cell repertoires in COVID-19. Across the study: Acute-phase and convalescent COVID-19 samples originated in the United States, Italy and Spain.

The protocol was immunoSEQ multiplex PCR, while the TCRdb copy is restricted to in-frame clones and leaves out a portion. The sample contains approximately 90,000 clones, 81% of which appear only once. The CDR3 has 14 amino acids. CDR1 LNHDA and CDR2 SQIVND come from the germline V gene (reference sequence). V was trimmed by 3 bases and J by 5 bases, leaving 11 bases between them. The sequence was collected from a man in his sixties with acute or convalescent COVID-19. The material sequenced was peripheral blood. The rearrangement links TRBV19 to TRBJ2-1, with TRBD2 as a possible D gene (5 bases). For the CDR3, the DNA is TGTGCCAGTAGTATCGCGGGTGCAAACAATGAGCAGTTCTTC. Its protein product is CASSIAGANNEQFF.